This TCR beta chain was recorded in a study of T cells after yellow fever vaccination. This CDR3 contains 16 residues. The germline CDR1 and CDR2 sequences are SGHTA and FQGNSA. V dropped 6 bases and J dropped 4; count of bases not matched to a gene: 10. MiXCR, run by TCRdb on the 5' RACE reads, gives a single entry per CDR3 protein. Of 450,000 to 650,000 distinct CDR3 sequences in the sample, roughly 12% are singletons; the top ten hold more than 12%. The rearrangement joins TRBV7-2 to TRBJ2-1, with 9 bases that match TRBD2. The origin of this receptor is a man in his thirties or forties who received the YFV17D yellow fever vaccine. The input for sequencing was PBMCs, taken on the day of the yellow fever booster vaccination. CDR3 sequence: CASRDIAGVLYNEQFF. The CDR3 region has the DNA TGTGCCAGCAGGGACATAGCGGGAGTTTTGTACAATGAGCAGTTCTTC.